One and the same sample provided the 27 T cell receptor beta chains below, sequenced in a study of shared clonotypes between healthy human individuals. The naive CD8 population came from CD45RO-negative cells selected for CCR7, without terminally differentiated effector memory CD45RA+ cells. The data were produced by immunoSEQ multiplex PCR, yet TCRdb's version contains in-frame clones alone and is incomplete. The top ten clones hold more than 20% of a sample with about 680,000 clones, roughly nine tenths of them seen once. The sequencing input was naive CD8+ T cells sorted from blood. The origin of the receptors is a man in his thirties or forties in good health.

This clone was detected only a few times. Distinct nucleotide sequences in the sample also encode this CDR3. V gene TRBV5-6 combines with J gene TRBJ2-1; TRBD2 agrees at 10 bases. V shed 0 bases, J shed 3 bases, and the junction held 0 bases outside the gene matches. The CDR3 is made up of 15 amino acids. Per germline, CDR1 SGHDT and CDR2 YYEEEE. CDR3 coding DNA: TGTGCCAGCAGCTTGGGGACTAGCGGCTACAATGAGCAGTTCTTC. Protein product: CASSLGTSGYNEQFF.

The CDR3 DNA follows: TGCGCCAGCAGTGATATTACGGATACTGGAAACACCATATATTTT. Protein product: CASSDITDTGNTIYF. The chain links TRBV10-2 to TRBJ1-3; D ambiguous. Trimming cost V 3 bases and J 2 bases, with 11 bases left between them. There are 15 residues in the CDR3. The germline V gene encodes CDR1 WSHSY and CDR2 SAAADI.

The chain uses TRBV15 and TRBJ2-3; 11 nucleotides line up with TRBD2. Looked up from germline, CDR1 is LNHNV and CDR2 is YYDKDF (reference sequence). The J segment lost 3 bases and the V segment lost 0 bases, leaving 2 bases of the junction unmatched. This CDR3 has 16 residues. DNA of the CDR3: TGTGCCACCAGCAGAGATCGACTAGCGGGAACAGATACGCAGTATTTT. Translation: CATSRDRLAGTDTQYF.

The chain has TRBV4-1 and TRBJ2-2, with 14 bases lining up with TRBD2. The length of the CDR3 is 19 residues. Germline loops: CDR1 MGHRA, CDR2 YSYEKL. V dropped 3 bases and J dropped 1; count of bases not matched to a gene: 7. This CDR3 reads CASSHPPGLAGENTGELFF. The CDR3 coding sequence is TGCGCCAGCAGCCACCCTCCGGGACTAGCGGGAGAGAACACCGGGGAGCTGTTTTTT.

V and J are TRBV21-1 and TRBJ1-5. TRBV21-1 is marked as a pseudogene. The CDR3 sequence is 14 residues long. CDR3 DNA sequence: TGTGCCAGCGCCGGGACTACCCCCAATCAGCCCCAGCATTTT. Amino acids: CASAGTTPNQPQHF.

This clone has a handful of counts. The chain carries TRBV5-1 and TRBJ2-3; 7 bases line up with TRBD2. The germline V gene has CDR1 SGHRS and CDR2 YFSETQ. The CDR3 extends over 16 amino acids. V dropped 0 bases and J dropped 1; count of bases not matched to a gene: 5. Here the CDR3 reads CASSLDRGVGTDTQYF. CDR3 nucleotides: TGCGCCAGCAGCTTGGATCGGGGGGTCGGCACAGATACGCAGTATTTT.

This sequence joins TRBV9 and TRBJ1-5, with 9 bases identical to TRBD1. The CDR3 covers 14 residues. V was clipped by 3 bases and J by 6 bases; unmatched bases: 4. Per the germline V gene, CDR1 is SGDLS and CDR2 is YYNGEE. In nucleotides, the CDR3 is TGTGCCAGCAGCGCTGGGACAGGGAGTCAGCCCCAGCATTTT. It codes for CASSAGTGSQPQHF.

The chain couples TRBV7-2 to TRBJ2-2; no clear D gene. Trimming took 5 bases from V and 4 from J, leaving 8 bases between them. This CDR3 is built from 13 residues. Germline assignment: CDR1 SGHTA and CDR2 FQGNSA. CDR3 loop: CASSRSSTGELFF. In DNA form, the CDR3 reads TGTGCCAGCAGCCGGAGTTCCACCGGGGAGCTGTTTTTT.

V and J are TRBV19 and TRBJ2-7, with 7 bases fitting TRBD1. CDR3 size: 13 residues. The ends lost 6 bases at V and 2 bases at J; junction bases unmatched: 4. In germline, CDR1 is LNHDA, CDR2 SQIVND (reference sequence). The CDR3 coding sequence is TGTGCCAGTAGGGGGGACAGAACCTACGAGCAGTACTTC. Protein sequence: CASRGDRTYEQYF. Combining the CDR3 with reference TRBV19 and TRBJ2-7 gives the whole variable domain DGGITQSPKYLFRKEGQNVTLSCEQNLNHDAMYWYRQDPGQGLRLIYYSQIVNDFQKGDIAEGYSVSREKKESFPLTVTSAQKNPTAFYLCASRGDRTYEQYFGPGTRLTVT.

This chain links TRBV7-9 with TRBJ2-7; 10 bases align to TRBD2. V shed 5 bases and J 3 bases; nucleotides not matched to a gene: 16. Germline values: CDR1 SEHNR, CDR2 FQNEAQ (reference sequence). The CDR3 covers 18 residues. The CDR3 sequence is CASSTASGSSPLLYEQYF. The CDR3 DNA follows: TGTGCCAGCAGCACCGCTAGCGGGAGCTCTCCCCTTCTCTACGAGCAGTACTTC.

CDR3 coding DNA: TGTGCCAGCAGCTTTGGTAGCGGGAGTTACGAGCAGTACTTC. Its translation is CASSFGSGSYEQYF. The chain employs TRBV7-3 and TRBJ2-7; 9 bases align to TRBD2. Losses at the gene ends were 3 bases for V and 4 bases for J; bases not matched to a gene: 4. The CDR3 loop spans 14 amino acids. CDR1 is SGHTA, CDR2 FQGTGA, per germline.

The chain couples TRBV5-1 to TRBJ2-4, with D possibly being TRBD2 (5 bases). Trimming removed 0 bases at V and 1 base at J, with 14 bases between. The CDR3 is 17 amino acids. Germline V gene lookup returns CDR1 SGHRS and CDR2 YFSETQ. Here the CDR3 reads CASSLAIGPGAKNIQYF. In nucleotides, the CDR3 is TGCGCCAGCAGCTTGGCCATAGGCCCGGGGGCCAAAAACATTCAGTACTTC.

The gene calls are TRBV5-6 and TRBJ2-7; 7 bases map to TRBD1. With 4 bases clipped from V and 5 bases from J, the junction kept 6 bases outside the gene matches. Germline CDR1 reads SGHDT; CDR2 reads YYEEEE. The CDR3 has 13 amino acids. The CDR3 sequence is CASSQTGSHEQYF. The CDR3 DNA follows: TGTGCCAGCAGCCAGACAGGGAGCCACGAGCAGTACTTC.

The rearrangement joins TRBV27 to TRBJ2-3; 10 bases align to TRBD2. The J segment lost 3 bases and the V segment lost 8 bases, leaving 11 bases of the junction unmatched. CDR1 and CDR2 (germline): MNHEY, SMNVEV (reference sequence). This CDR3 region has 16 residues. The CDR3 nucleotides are TGTGCCAGCCTCTCATTAGCGGGAGGTATGACAGATACGCAGTATTTT. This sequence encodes CASLSLAGGMTDTQYF.

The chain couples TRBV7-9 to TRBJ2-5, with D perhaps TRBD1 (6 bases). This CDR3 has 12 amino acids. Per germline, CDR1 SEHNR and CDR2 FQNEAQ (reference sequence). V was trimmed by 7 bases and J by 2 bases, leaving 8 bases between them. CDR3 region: CASNGQQETQYF. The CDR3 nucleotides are TGTGCCAGCAACGGACAGCAAGAGACCCAGTACTTC.

CDR3 loop: CASSGRVKTYGYTF. CDR3 bases: TGCGCCAGCAGTGGCCGAGTAAAGACCTATGGCTACACCTTC. The V gene is TRBV10-1, the J gene TRBJ1-2; D is unclear. The CDR3 length is 14 residues. V was shortened by 4 bases and J by 4 bases, with 13 bases between the two germline ends. Germline V lookup: CDR1 WNHNN, CDR2 SYGVQD (reference sequence).

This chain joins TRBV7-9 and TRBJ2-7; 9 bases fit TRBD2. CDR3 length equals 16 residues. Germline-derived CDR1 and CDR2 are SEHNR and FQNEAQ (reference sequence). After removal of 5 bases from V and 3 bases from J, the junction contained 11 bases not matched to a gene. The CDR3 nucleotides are TGTGCCAGCAGCAGGTCAAAAATTAGCGGGAGCTACGAGCAGTACTTC. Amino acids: CASSRSKISGSYEQYF.

The CDR3 loop reads CALGSGNSYEQYF. The CDR3 nucleotides are TGTGCCCTAGGGAGCGGGAACTCCTACGAGCAGTACTTC. The chain recombines TRBV7-9 with TRBJ2-7; 7 bases agree with TRBD2. The CDR3 runs to 13 residues. Per germline, CDR1 SEHNR and CDR2 FQNEAQ (reference sequence). With V trimmed by 11 bases and J by 0 bases, 7 bases remained unmatched.

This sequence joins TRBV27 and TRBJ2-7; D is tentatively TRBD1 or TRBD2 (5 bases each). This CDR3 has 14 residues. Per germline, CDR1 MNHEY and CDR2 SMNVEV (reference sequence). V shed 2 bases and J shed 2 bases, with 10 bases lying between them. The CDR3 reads CASSLEGRTYEQYF. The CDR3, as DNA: TGTGCCAGCAGTTTAGAGGGGCGGACCTACGAGCAGTACTTC.

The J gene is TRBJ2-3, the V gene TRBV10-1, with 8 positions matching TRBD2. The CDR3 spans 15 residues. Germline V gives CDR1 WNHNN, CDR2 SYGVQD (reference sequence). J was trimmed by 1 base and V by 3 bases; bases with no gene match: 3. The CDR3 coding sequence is TGCGCCAGCAGTGATCGGCGGGAGGGCACAGATACGCAGTATTTT. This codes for CASSDRREGTDTQYF.

The CDR3 is CASSWRASSYNEQFF. The CDR3, as DNA: TGCGCCAGCAGCTGGAGGGCAAGCTCCTACAATGAGCAGTTCTTC. The chain employs TRBV5-1 and TRBJ2-1; perhaps TRBD2 as D (6 bases). CDR3 size: 15 residues. Germline V lookup: CDR1 SGHRS, CDR2 YFSETQ. V lost 3 bases and J lost 0, with 10 bases in between.

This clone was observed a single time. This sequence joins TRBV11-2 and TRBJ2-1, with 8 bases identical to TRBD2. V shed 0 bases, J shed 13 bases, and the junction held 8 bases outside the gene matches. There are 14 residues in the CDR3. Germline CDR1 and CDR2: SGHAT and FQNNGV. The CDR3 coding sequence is TGTGCCAGCAGCTTAGAAATCGGGGGGGCGGCCCAGTTCTTC. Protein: CASSLEIGGAAQFF.

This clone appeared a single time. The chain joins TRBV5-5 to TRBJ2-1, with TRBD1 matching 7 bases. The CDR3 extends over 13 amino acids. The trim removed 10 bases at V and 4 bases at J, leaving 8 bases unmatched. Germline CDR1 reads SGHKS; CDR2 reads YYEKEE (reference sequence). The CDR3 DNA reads TGTGCCTCACAAGGGACAGAGTACAATGAGCAGTTCTTC. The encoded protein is CASQGTEYNEQFF.

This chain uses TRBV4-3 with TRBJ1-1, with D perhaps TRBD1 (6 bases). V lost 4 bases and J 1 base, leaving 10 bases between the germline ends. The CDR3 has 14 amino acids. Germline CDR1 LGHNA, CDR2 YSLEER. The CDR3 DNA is TGCGCCAGCAGCCGGACAGACACGAACACTGAAGCTTTCTTT. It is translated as CASSRTDTNTEAFF.

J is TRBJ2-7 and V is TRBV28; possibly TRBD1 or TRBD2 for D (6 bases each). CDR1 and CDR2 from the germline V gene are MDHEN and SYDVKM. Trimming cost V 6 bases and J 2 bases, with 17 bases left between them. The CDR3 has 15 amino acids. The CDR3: CASSLGGNVPYEQYF. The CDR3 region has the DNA TGTGCCAGCAGCCTAGGGGGGAACGTACCCTACGAGCAGTACTTC.

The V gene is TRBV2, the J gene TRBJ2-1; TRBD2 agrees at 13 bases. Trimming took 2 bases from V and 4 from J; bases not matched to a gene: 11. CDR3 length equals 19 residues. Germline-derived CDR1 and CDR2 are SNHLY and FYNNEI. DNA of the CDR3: TGTGCCAGCAGTGAACTGTGGTATGAACTAGCGGGAGGGTACAATGAGCAGTTCTTC. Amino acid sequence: CASSELWYELAGGYNEQFF.

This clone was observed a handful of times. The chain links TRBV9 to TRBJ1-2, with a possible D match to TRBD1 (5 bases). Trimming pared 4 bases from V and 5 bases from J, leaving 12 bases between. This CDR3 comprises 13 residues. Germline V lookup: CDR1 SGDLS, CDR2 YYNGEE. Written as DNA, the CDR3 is TGTGCCAGCAGCCTTAGGAGGGGATATGGCTACACCTTC. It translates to CASSLRRGYGYTF.